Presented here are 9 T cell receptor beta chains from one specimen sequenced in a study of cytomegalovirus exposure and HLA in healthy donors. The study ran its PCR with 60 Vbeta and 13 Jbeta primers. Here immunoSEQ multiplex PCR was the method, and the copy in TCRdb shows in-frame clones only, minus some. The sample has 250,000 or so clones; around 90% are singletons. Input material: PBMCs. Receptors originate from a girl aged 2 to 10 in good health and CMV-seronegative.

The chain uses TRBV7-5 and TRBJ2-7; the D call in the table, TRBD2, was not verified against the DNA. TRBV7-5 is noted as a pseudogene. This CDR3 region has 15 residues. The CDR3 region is CVRKCSEDMTYEQYF. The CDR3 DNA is TGTGTCAGAAAATGTAGTGAAGATATGACCTACGAGCAGTACTTC.

In nucleotides, the CDR3 is TGTGCCAGCAGGTCAGGGGGCAGCAATCAGCCCCAGCATTTT. It specifies CASRSGGSNQPQHF. The rearrangement joins TRBV27 to TRBJ1-5, with TRBD1 matching 8 bases. Germline V lookup: CDR1 MNHEY, CDR2 SMNVEV (reference sequence). The CDR3 spans 14 residues. V lost 6 bases, J lost 1 base, and 2 bases stayed unmatched.

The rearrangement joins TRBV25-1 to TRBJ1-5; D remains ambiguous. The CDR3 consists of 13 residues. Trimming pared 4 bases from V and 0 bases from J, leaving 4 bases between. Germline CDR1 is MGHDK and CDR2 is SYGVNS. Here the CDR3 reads CASSVNSNQPQHF. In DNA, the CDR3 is TGTGCCAGCAGTGTTAATAGCAATCAGCCCCAGCATTTT.

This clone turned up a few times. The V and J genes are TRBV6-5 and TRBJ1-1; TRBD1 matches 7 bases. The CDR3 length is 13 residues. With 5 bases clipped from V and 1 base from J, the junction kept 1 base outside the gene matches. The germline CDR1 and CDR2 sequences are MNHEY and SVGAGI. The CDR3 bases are TGTGCCAGCAGTCGGACAGGGAACACTGAAGCTTTCTTT. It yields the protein CASSRTGNTEAFF.

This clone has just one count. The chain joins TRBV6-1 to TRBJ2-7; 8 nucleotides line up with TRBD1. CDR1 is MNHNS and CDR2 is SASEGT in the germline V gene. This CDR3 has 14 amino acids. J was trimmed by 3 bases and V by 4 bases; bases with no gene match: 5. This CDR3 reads CASSARTGYYEQYF. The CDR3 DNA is TGTGCCAGCAGTGCTCGGACAGGGTACTACGAGCAGTACTTC.

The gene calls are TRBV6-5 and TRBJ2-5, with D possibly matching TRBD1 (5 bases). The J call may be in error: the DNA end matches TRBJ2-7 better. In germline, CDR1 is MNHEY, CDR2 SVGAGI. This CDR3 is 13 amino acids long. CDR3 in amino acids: CASTSDSSYEQYF. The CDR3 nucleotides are TGTGCCAGCACCTCCGACAGCTCCTACGAGCAGTACTTC.

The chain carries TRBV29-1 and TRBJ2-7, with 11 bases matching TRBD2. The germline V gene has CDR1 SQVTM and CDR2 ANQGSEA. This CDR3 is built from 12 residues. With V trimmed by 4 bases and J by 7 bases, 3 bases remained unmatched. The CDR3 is CSVVAGGEEQYF. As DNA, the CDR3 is TGCAGCGTTGTAGCGGGAGGGGAAGAGCAGTACTTC.

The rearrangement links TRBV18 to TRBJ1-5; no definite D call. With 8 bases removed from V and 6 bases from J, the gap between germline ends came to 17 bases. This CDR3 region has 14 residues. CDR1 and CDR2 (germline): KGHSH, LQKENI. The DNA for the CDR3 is TGTGCCAGCACAGACCAGGCGGGTGCTCAGCCCCAGCATTTT. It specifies CASTDQAGAQPQHF.

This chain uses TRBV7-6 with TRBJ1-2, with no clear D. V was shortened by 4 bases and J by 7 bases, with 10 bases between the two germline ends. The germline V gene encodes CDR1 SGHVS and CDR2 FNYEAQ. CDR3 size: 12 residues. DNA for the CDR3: TGTGCCAGCAGCTCACCTAATGGTGGCTACACCTTC. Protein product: CASSSPNGGYTF.